One T cell receptor beta chain is described in this entry. Sample treatment: randomized to nivolumab then ipilimumab (arm A) or the reverse (arm B). No patient had prior DNA-damaging chemotherapy. The table came from immunoSEQ multiplex PCR; TCRdb's copy has only in-frame clones and leaves some out. The sample yields 15,000 to 20,000 clones, 90% to 95% seen once. This record comes from a study of sequential checkpoint blockade in melanoma. The sample consisted of CD8+ T cells sorted from blood (inferred from file names), taken from a patient given nivolumab and ipilimumab in sequence. The source of this sequence is a human donor with melanoma.

This CDR3 reads CATSRETYEQYF. CDR3 sequence (DNA): TGTGCCACTTCACGGGAGACCTACGAGCAGTACTTC. The chain recombines TRBV7-8 with TRBJ2-7; TRBD2 is a possible D gene (6 bases). The CDR3 is 12 residues long. Germline CDR1 and CDR2: SGHVS and FQNEAQ. V lost 10 bases and J lost 2, with 12 bases in between.